These 30 T cell receptor beta chains were all obtained from the same sample, sequenced in a study of blood T cell repertoires in COVID-19. Using immunoSEQ multiplex PCR, the repertoire was profiled, and TCRdb retains in-frame clones only, with some absent. Of fewer than 300,000 clones listed, about 85% are singletons. Sequenced material: PBMCs or T cells enriched from blood (not recorded which). The receptors derive from a woman aged 45 to 65 who had recovered from COVID-19.

A single count supports this clone. V is TRBV9 and J is TRBJ1-1; tentative D call: TRBD1 (5 bases). Deletions cut 0 bases from V and 4 bases from J, with 13 bases between. The CDR3 contains 15 residues. Germline CDR1 SGDLS, CDR2 YYNGEE. CDR3: CASSVEGHSGTEAFF. DNA of the CDR3: TGTGCCAGCAGCGTAGAGGGGCATTCGGGCACTGAAGCTTTCTTT.

V usage is TRBV30 and J usage is TRBJ1-1; the D gene is possibly TRBD1 (5 bases). Germline CDR1 is GTSNPN and CDR2 is SVGIG (reference sequence). This CDR3 region has 14 residues. V lost 3 bases to trimming and J lost 4 bases, with 15 bases between them. CDR3 sequence (DNA): TGTGCCTGGAGCCAGACAGCCGGGGGCACTGAAGCTTTCTTT. It yields the protein CAWSQTAGGTEAFF.

This chain connects TRBV28 to TRBJ1-2; D not certain. This CDR3 has 13 residues. Per the germline V gene, CDR1 is MDHEN and CDR2 is SYDVKM. V shed 4 bases and J shed 5 bases, with 11 bases lying between them. For the CDR3, the DNA is TGTGCCAGCAGTTCTGGTGGAGGGTATGGCTACACCTTC. This gives the protein CASSSGGGYGYTF.

This clone has a single count. The chain has TRBV6-5 and TRBJ1-2; weak D call: TRBD1 (6 bases). CDR1 and CDR2 from the germline V gene are MNHEY and SVGAGI. The CDR3 contains 12 residues. The V end lost 6 bases, the J end lost 8 bases, and 13 bases lay between the germline ends. CDR3 region: CASRSGQGGYTF. CDR3 nucleotides: TGTGCCAGCAGATCGGGACAAGGCGGCTACACCTTC.

This clone appeared once. CDR3 in DNA: TGTGCCAGCAGCTTAGGAGGGAGTAATGAGCAGTTCTTC. The encoded protein is CASSLGGSNEQFF. V usage is TRBV11-3 and J usage is TRBJ2-1; D possibly corresponds to TRBD2 (5 bases). V shed 1 base and J shed 7 bases, with 8 bases lying between them. Germline-derived CDR1 and CDR2 are SGHNT and YENEEA. The CDR3 is 13 residues long.

This clone was seen only once. The V and J genes are TRBV5-1 and TRBJ1-2; tentative D call: TRBD1 (6 bases). Deletions cut 0 bases from V and 8 bases from J, with 14 bases between. The CDR3 spans 14 residues. Germline V gives CDR1 SGHRS, CDR2 YFSETQ. CDR3 nucleotide sequence: TGCGCCAGCAGCTTGGAGGCAGGGGCGGCCGGCTACACCTTC. Protein sequence: CASSLEAGAAGYTF.

The gene calls are TRBV28 and TRBJ1-3; no clear D gene. The V gene's germline CDR1 is MDHEN and CDR2 SYDVKM. The length of the CDR3 is 16 residues. Between the trimmed V and J ends, which lost 5 bases and 0 bases, there was a span of 14 bases. This CDR3 is CASSPIGSFSGNTIYF. In DNA, the CDR3 is TGTGCCAGCAGTCCCATCGGTTCATTCTCTGGAAACACCATATATTTT.

Comments on this clone: The sample has other DNA sequences that encode this CDR3 too. This chain uses TRBV30 with TRBJ1-3; no firm D call. There are 12 residues in the CDR3. Germline values: CDR1 GTSNPN, CDR2 SVGIG (reference sequence). Trimming removed 0 bases at V and 4 bases at J, with 4 bases between. CDR3 loop: CAWSVEGNTIYF. CDR3 bases: TGTGCCTGGAGTGTGGAGGGAAACACCATATATTTT.

The CDR3: CASSAGQKAHNEQFF. CDR3 in DNA: TGCGCCAGCAGCGCGGGACAGAAGGCGCACAATGAGCAGTTCTTC. V usage is TRBV5-1 and J usage is TRBJ2-1; TRBD1 is a possible D gene (7 bases). The CDR3 contains 15 residues. Germline V lookup: CDR1 SGHRS, CDR2 YFSETQ. The germline V and J ends were trimmed by 4 bases and 5 bases, with 16 bases remaining between them.

The V and J genes are TRBV5-6 and TRBJ1-6; D uncertain. The CDR3 runs 13 residues. The germline gives CDR1 SGHDT, CDR2 YYEEEE. V dropped 4 bases and J dropped 6 bases, with 8 bases sitting between them. DNA of the CDR3: TGTGCCAGCAGCGGGAGAATTAATTCACCCCTCCACTTT. Its translation: CASSGRINSPLHF. The full variable domain, in which reference TRBV5-6 and TRBJ1-6 provide the parts outside the CDR3, is DAGVTQSPTHLIKTRGQQVTLRCSPKSGHDTVSWYQQALGQGPQFIFQYYEEEERQRGNFPDRFSGHQFPNYSSELNVNALLLGDSALYLCASSGRINSPLHFGNGTRLTVT.

Notes on this clone: Other nucleotide sequences in the sample specify the same CDR3. The rearrangement uses TRBV5-1 and TRBJ1-1; D unclear. CDR3 length equals 14 residues. Germline V CDR1 and CDR2: SGHRS, YFSETQ. V lost 0 bases and J lost 1, with 7 bases in between. The DNA of the CDR3 is TGCGCCAGCAGCTTGGCTGGCGGGAACACTGAAGCTTTCTTT. Encoded protein: CASSLAGGNTEAFF.

V is TRBV7-2 and J is TRBJ1-6; D unclear. The germline V and J ends were trimmed by 3 bases and 7 bases, with 7 bases remaining between them. The CDR3 runs to 13 residues. CDR1 and CDR2 from the germline V gene are SGHTA and FQGNSA. The CDR3 sequence is CASSFSENSPLHF. The CDR3 DNA reads TGTGCCAGCAGCTTTTCTGAGAATTCACCCCTCCACTTT.

This clone has more than one count but fewer than ten. The DNA for the CDR3 is TGTGCCAGCAGTTGGGACTCGTACACTGAAGCTTTCTTT. It translates to CASSWDSYTEAFF. The V call is TRBV7-9, the J call TRBJ1-1; the D gene is possibly TRBD1 (5 bases). The CDR3 is made up of 13 amino acids. V lost 6 bases and J 3 bases, leaving 11 bases between the germline ends. CDR1 is SEHNR, CDR2 FQNEAQ, per germline (reference sequence).

The chain uses TRBV9 and TRBJ1-4; tentatively, D is TRBD1 (5 bases). The CDR3 runs to 14 residues. Trimming removed 3 bases at V and 0 bases at J, with 6 bases between. Germline CDR1 and CDR2: SGDLS and YYNGEE. The CDR3 sequence is CASSEGATNEKLFF. CDR3 coding DNA: TGTGCCAGCAGCGAAGGGGCAACTAATGAAAAACTGTTTTTT.

This clone was detected a few times. The chain combines TRBV9 with TRBJ1-1, with 10 positions matching TRBD1. The germline gives CDR1 SGDLS, CDR2 YYNGEE. V was clipped by 3 bases and J by 7 bases; unmatched bases: 12. This CDR3 comprises 16 residues. CDR3 sequence (DNA): TGTGCCAGCAGCGACGGGGACAGGGGTAGGGGAGGTGAAGCTTTCTTT. It translates to CASSDGDRGRGGEAFF.

The chain is built from TRBV5-1 and TRBJ1-1; D is undetermined. This CDR3 comprises 13 residues. The germline gives CDR1 SGHRS, CDR2 YFSETQ. Deletions cut 4 bases from V and 4 bases from J, with 11 bases between. The CDR3 here is CASSTEGGTEAFF. In DNA, the CDR3 is TGCGCCAGCAGCACCGAGGGAGGCACTGAAGCTTTCTTT.

This clone has more than one count but fewer than ten. The rearrangement joins TRBV30 to TRBJ1-2; possibly TRBD1 for D (5 bases). The CDR3 is 12 residues long. From germline, CDR1 is GTSNPN and CDR2 SVGIG (reference sequence). V lost 1 base to trimming and J lost 8 bases, with 11 bases between them. The CDR3 DNA reads as TGTGCCTGGAGTGAGGGGCCTGGGGGCTACACCTTC. Protein product: CAWSEGPGGYTF.

This clone was detected only a few times. For the CDR3, the DNA is TGTGCCACCTGGAGGGTAGGGAACACTGAAGCTTTCTTT. It yields the protein CATWRVGNTEAFF. The V call is TRBV6-5, the J call TRBJ1-1; D is ambiguous. Trimming left V 10 bases short and J 1 base short, with 13 bases between. This CDR3 spans 13 amino acids. CDR1 is MNHEY, CDR2 SVGAGI, per germline.

The chain recombines TRBV11-2 with TRBJ2-3, with D unclear. Trimming took off 1 base at V and 5 bases at J, with 7 bases between the two ends. CDR1 is SGHAT and CDR2 is FQNNGV in the germline V gene. The CDR3 is 13 amino acids. CDR3 sequence: CASSLVRLDTQYF. Here the CDR3 DNA reads TGTGCCAGCAGCTTAGTGAGGTTAGATACGCAGTATTTT.

This sequence joins TRBV6-4 and TRBJ2-1; TRBD2 matches 12 bases. CDR3 size: 15 residues. V dropped 4 bases and J dropped 4; count of bases not matched to a gene: 2. The germline CDR1 and CDR2 sequences are MRHNA and SNTAGT. For the CDR3, the DNA is TGTGCCAGCAGTGGCGGGACTAGCGGGTACAATGAGCAGTTCTTC. Protein sequence: CASSGGTSGYNEQFF.

The rearrangement joins TRBV12-5 to TRBJ1-5; possible D gene TRBD1, 6 bases. Deletions cut 6 bases from V and 3 bases from J, with 12 bases between. The CDR3 extends over 14 amino acids. Germline values: CDR1 LGHNT, CDR2 FRNRAP. CDR3 nucleotide sequence: TGTGCTAGTGGCCTAGGGGGGGCCAATCAGCCCCAGCATTTT. Its translation: CASGLGGANQPQHF.

The chain employs TRBV15 and TRBJ1-4, with D perhaps matching TRBD1 (6 bases). CDR1 is LNHNV, CDR2 YYDKDF, per germline (reference sequence). V lost 10 bases and J lost 3, with 18 bases in between. This CDR3 comprises 15 residues. For the CDR3, the DNA is TGTGCCATCGAGGACAGCCAGAACTCTAATGAAAAACTGTTTTTT. Translation gives CAIEDSQNSNEKLFF.

The chain carries TRBV18 and TRBJ1-4; no reliable D call. V lost 6 bases to trimming and J lost 8 bases, with 16 bases between them. CDR1 and CDR2 (germline): KGHSH, LQKENI. The CDR3 runs 14 residues. CDR3 amino acids: CASSLSRAGEKLFF. CDR3 sequence (DNA): TGTGCCAGCTCCCTATCCCGGGCGGGCGAAAAACTGTTTTTT.

This clone was picked up one time. The chain employs TRBV15 and TRBJ1-3; D not certain. The CDR3 has 14 amino acids. V was pared by 5 bases and J by 0 bases, with 8 bases between. Looked up from germline, CDR1 is LNHNV and CDR2 is YYDKDF (reference sequence). CDR3 in amino acids: CATSLGLSGNTIYF. The CDR3 DNA reads as TGTGCCACCAGCTTAGGACTCTCTGGAAACACCATATATTTT.

The chain joins TRBV29-1 to TRBJ2-5; D possibly corresponds to TRBD1 (6 bases). Trimming removed 5 bases at V and 4 bases at J, with 8 bases between. CDR3 length equals 11 residues. The germline gives CDR1 SQVTM, CDR2 ANQGSEA. CDR3 coding DNA: TGCAGCGTTACCAGGGGAGAGACCCAGTACTTC. Its translation: CSVTRGETQYF.

The V gene is TRBV30, the J gene TRBJ1-3; 8 bases are shared with TRBD1. Germline-derived CDR1 and CDR2 are GTSNPN and SVGIG (reference sequence). CDR3 length: 13 residues. The V and J ends lost 1 base and 4 bases, in that order; junction bases with no gene match: 0. This chain's CDR3 is CAWSGDRGNTIYF. The DNA of the CDR3 is TGTGCCTGGAGTGGGGACAGGGGAAACACCATATATTTT.

The rearrangement links TRBV6-5 to TRBJ2-3; D gene unclear. V shed 0 bases and J shed 4 bases, with 8 bases lying between them. This CDR3 comprises 14 residues. Germline CDR1 is MNHEY and CDR2 is SVGAGI. This CDR3 is CASSYSVSPDTQYF. Here the CDR3 DNA reads TGTGCCAGCAGTTACTCAGTAAGCCCAGATACGCAGTATTTT.

The chain has TRBV19 and TRBJ1-2, with D perhaps TRBD1 (5 bases). This CDR3 is 11 amino acids long. With 6 bases removed from V and 5 bases from J, the gap between germline ends came to 7 bases. CDR1 and CDR2 (germline): LNHDA, SQIVND (reference sequence). CDR3 coding DNA: TGTGCCAGTAGGACAGCGTATGGCTACACCTTC. This sequence encodes CASRTAYGYTF. Full variable domain (outside the CDR3, taken from reference TRBV19 and TRBJ1-2): DGGITQSPKYLFRKEGQNVTLSCEQNLNHDAMYWYRQDPGQGLRLIYYSQIVNDFQKGDIAEGYSVSREKKESFPLTVTSAQKNPTAFYLCASRTAYGYTFGSGTRLTVV.

V and J are TRBV7-9 and TRBJ1-1; 8 bases match TRBD1. CDR1 and CDR2 from the germline V gene are SEHNR and FQNEAQ (reference sequence). The CDR3 consists of 14 residues. V lost 5 bases, J lost 4 bases, and 6 bases stayed unmatched. The CDR3 coding sequence is TGTGCCAGCAGCCTAGGACAGGGTGTCACTGAAGCTTTCTTT. Amino acids: CASSLGQGVTEAFF. The full variable domain, in which reference TRBV7-9 and TRBJ1-1 provide the parts outside the CDR3, is DTGVSQNPRHKITKRGQNVTFRCDPISEHNRLYWYRQTLGQGPEFLTYFQNEAQLEKSRLLSDRFSAERPKGSFSTLEIQRTEQGDSAMYLCASSLGQGVTEAFFGQGTRLTVV.

This clone came up a few times. The chain carries TRBV29-1 and TRBJ1-5, with 9 positions matching TRBD1. Germline loops: CDR1 SQVTM, CDR2 ANQGSEA. The CDR3 length is 12 residues. Germline trimming cut 3 bases from V and 7 bases from J; bases unmatched to any gene: 1. The CDR3, as DNA: TGCAGCGTTGAGGACAGGGGCCAGCCCCAGCATTTT. Protein product: CSVEDRGQPQHF. Supplemented by reference TRBV29-1 and TRBJ1-5, the full variable domain reads SAVISQKPSRDICQRGTSLTIQCQVDSQVTMMFWYRQQPGQSLTLIATANQGSEATYESGFVIDKFPISRPNLTFSTLTVSNMSPEDSSIYLCSVEDRGQPQHFGDGTRLSIL.